Shown below are 8 T cell receptor beta chains from a single sample sequenced in a study of OX40 agonist ivuxolimab in advanced cancers. Using immunoSEQ multiplex PCR, the repertoire was profiled, and TCRdb retains in-frame clones only, with some absent. The repertoire has roughly 90,000 clones, approximately 91% of them found once; the top ten carry roughly 0.32%. This specimen was CD4+ or CD8+ T cells sorted from blood, taken in a trial of the OX40 agonist ivuxolimab. Receptors originate from an adult with an advanced solid tumor such as melanoma, head and neck, liver or kidney cancer.

The chain uses TRBV5-6 and TRBJ2-5, with TRBD2 matching over 8 bases. The CDR3 totals 16 residues. CDR1 SGHDT and CDR2 YYEEEE come from the germline V gene. Germline trimming cut 2 bases from V and 2 bases from J; bases unmatched to any gene: 8. The CDR3 sequence is CASSFVTGGGQETQYF. The CDR3 coding sequence is TGTGCCAGCAGCTTTGTAACCGGCGGGGGGCAAGAGACCCAGTACTTC. The full variable domain, with the rest looked up from reference TRBV5-6 and TRBJ2-5, is DAGVTQSPTHLIKTRGQQVTLRCSPKSGHDTVSWYQQALGQGPQFIFQYYEEEERQRGNFPDRFSGHQFPNYSSELNVNALLLGDSALYLCASSFVTGGGQETQYFGPGTRLLVL.

This chain links TRBV5-4 with TRBJ1-6, with 11 bases lining up with TRBD1. CDR3 size: 16 residues. CDR1 is SGHNT, CDR2 YYREEE, per germline (reference sequence). V trimming: 4 bases; J trimming: 6 bases; junction bases outside the gene matches: 6. The CDR3 region is CASSGRTGGRNSPLHF. DNA for the CDR3: TGTGCCAGCAGCGGGAGGACAGGGGGCCGTAATTCACCCCTCCACTTT.

This clone was seen a handful of times. This chain links TRBV5-6 with TRBJ1-2; the D is unclear. The CDR3 is 14 residues long. Germline V gives CDR1 SGHDT, CDR2 YYEEEE. The V gene lost 3 bases and the J gene lost 3 bases, with 12 bases spanning the gap. CDR3 sequence: CASSSPQRDYGYTF. The CDR3, as DNA: TGTGCCAGCAGCTCCCCCCAGCGGGACTATGGCTACACCTTC.

This chain connects TRBV7-2 to TRBJ2-2; 8 bases agree with TRBD2. The J segment lost 5 bases and the V segment lost 5 bases, leaving 10 bases of the junction unmatched. The CDR3 runs 16 residues. Germline lookup yields CDR1 SGHTA and CDR2 FQGNSA. As DNA, the CDR3 is TGTGCCAGCAGCATAACCGGGACTAGGGGTACCGGGGAGCTGTTTTTT. Its protein is CASSITGTRGTGELFF.

The V call is TRBV28, the J call TRBJ2-3; TRBD2 is a possible D gene (5 bases). The V end was cut by 5 bases, the J end by 2 bases, with 14 bases between. CDR3 length: 15 amino acids. Germline V lookup: CDR1 MDHEN, CDR2 SYDVKM. CDR3: CASSEPSGLTDTQYF. DNA for the CDR3: TGTGCCAGCAGTGAACCGAGCGGCCTCACAGATACGCAGTATTTT.

A single count supports this clone. This chain connects TRBV28 to TRBJ2-2; D is unresolved. The CDR3 covers 13 residues. Germline V gives CDR1 MDHEN, CDR2 SYDVKM. The V gene lost 5 bases and the J gene lost 2 bases, with 6 bases spanning the gap. DNA for the CDR3: TGTGCCAGCAGTCTAGGCAACACCGGGGAGCTGTTTTTT. The encoded protein is CASSLGNTGELFF.

J is TRBJ2-7 and V is TRBV18, with 7 positions matching TRBD2. The germline gives CDR1 KGHSH, CDR2 LQKENI. CDR3 length: 17 amino acids. The V segment lost 3 bases and the J segment 1 base; nucleotides outside the gene matches: 12. Here the CDR3 reads CASSPQRDRDWSYEQYF. CDR3 in DNA: TGTGCCAGCTCACCCCAGCGGGACCGGGATTGGTCCTACGAGCAGTACTTC. Complete variable domain (other parts from reference TRBV18 and TRBJ2-7): NAGVMQNPRHLVRRRGQEARLRCSPMKGHSHVYWYRQLPEEGLKFMVYLQKENIIDESGMPKERFSAEFPKEGPSILRIQQVVRGDSAAYFCASSPQRDRDWSYEQYFGPGTRLTVT.

The table lists this clone with a count of one. This chain links TRBV9 with TRBJ2-5, with 12 bases that match TRBD2. The CDR3 runs 17 residues. Germline lookup yields CDR1 SGDLS and CDR2 YYNGEE. With V trimmed by 2 bases and J by 4 bases, 9 bases remained unmatched. CDR3 in DNA: TGTGCCAGCAGCGTCTCTAGCGGGAGGGCCCAAATAGAGACCCAGTACTTC. Translation gives CASSVSSGRAQIETQYF. The full variable domain, its missing parts supplied by reference TRBV9 and TRBJ2-5, is DSGVTQTPKHLITATGQRVTLRCSPRSGDLSVYWYQQSLDQGLQFLIQYYNGEERAKGNILERFSAQQFPDLHSELNLSSLELGDSALYFCASSVSSGRAQIETQYFGPGTRLLVL.